This record looks at one T cell receptor beta chain sequence and its context. Antigen: not known. Clones were sequenced by immunoSEQ multiplex PCR, and TCRdb holds only the in-frame ones, with some missing. The repertoire holds more than 10,000 clones, with 80% to 90% as singletons. These data belong to a study of tumor-infiltrating lymphocytes in localized non-small cell lung cancer. Germline CDR1 and CDR2: KGHSH and LQKENI. The CDR3 spans 15 residues. Between the trimmed V and J ends, which lost 2 bases and 4 bases, there was a span of 13 bases. Study conclusions and caveats: IM1 and IM2 tumors showed no difference in T-cell fraction. Tumors had more T cell infiltration than uninvolved lung, per TCRbeta sequencing and CD3 counts.

The clonotype was recovered from a human donor with non-small cell lung cancer. The sequenced material came from uninvolved lung tissue not adjacent to the tumor. The chain links TRBV18 to TRBJ2-3; D is perhaps TRBD1 (6 bases). For the CDR3, the DNA is TGTGCCAGCTCACCAAGGGCAGGGGTTGCAGATACGCAGTATTTT. Protein: CASSPRAGVADTQYF.